This T cell receptor beta chain comes out of a study of post-analysis software for immune sequencing data. About this clonotype: Its antigen is unknown.

Incorporated into the TCR beta cDNA libraries were unique molecular identifiers, which served to reduce PCR and sequencing biases. TCRdb re-called the PCR reads through MiXCR, storing one row per CDR3 protein. The sample yields 350,000 to 450,000 distinct CDR3 sequences, approximately 38% seen once. Study observations and caveats: For normalized Chao1 diversity, multiple sclerosis patients scored significantly lower than controls did. Included in a set of 5 or 6 TRBV segments more frequent in patients than controls were TRBV5-6, TRBV5-1 and TRBV20-1.

The CDR3 consists of 14 residues. Germline V lookup: CDR1 MNHEY, CDR2 SMNVEV (reference sequence). V lost 6 bases to trimming and J lost 4 bases, with 15 bases between them. V is TRBV27 and J is TRBJ1-1; maybe TRBD1 (6 bases). Sequencing input: blood. This clonotype originated in a girl aged 2 to 9 with multiple sclerosis. The CDR3 spells CASRWGAGGTEAFF. DNA of the CDR3: TGTGCCAGCAGATGGGGGGCCGGGGGCACTGAAGCTTTCTTT.